A selection of T cell receptor beta chains follows, all from one sample in a study of a mutant IDH1 vaccine in newly diagnosed glioma. No antigen is known for these receptors. Here immunoSEQ multiplex PCR was the method, and the copy in TCRdb shows in-frame clones only, minus some. The data show about 56,000 clones, about 87% seen once. The material was PBMCs, obtained from a glioma patient whose treatment included an IDH1 peptide vaccine. These receptor sequences come from a woman aged 40 to 55 with glioma. Both conserved end residues are part of each CDR3. Each record gives: D gene, V gene, J gene, clone size, CDR3 DNA, CDR3 protein. D genes are given only for firm matches. Expanded clones are given a class, and other clones once, few, many or no size at all.

-	TRBV6-5	TRBJ2-1	-	TGTGCCAGCAGTTCGGGGGCGGGTGAGCAGTTCTTC	CASSSGAGEQFF
-	TRBV7-9	TRBJ1-5	few	TGTGCCAGCTCGGACAGTGATCAGCCCCAGCATTTT	CASSDSDQPQHF
TRBD1	TRBV18	TRBJ2-5	-	TGTGCCAGCTCACCGGACAGGGGTGAGACCCAGTACTTC	CASSPDRGETQYF
TRBD2	TRBV4-1	TRBJ2-7	-	TGCGCCAGCAGCCAGTTCCAGCGGGAACCCTACGAGCAGTACTTC	CASSQFQREPYEQYF
-	TRBV30	TRBJ1-1	-	TGTGCCTGGAGTGTATCTGTGAACACTGAAGCTTTCTTT	CAWSVSVNTEAFF
-	TRBV29-1	TRBJ1-2	once	TGCAGCGTTGAACGGCAGACCTATGGCTACACCTTC	CSVERQTYGYTF
-	TRBV5-1	TRBJ1-1	-	TGCGCCAGCAGCCAGGGAATTTTGAACACTGAAGCTTTCTTT	CASSQGILNTEAFF
-	TRBV5-8	TRBJ1-6	-	TGTGCCAGCACAACAGGGAACTATAATTCACCCCTCCACTTT	CASTTGNYNSPLHF
-	TRBV25-1	TRBJ2-3	-	TGTGCCAGCAGTGTAGGTGGCACTAGCACAGATACGCAGTATTTT	CASSVGGTSTDTQYF
-	TRBV15	TRBJ2-1	once	TGTGCCACCAGCAGAGATTTGGACCCCAAGCAGTTCTTC	CATSRDLDPKQFF
TRBD1	TRBV18	TRBJ2-7	-	TGTGCCAGCTCACCGACAGGGGCTTACGAGCAGTACTTC	CASSPTGAYEQYF
-	TRBV2	TRBJ2-2	-	TGTGCCAGCGGGATGACGGCGGTTGCCGGGGAGCTGTTTTTT	CASGMTAVAGELFF
-	TRBV13	TRBJ2-7	once	TGTGCCAGCAGCACACGACCAGGGACCGCGAGCTCCTACGAGCAGTACTTC	CASSTRPGTASSYEQYF
-	TRBV4-1	TRBJ2-1	-	TGCGCCAGCAGCCTCCTTAGCGAGATATACAATGAGCAGTTCTTC	CASSLLSEIYNEQFF
-	TRBV11-2	TRBJ2-7	-	TGTGCCAGCAGCTTAGGTTCCGTGGAGCAGTACTTC	CASSLGSVEQYF
-	TRBV6-1	TRBJ1-2	-	TGTGCCAGCAGTGGACAGTTTTACTATGGCTACACCTTC	CASSGQFYYGYTF
TRBD1	TRBV18	TRBJ2-1	-	TGTGCCAGCTCACCGGGACAGGGGTGGAATGAGCAGTTCTTC	CASSPGQGWNEQFF
-	TRBV2	TRBJ2-3	-	TGTGCCAGCAGTGAGGGGACTAGCACAGATACGCAGTATTTT	CASSEGTSTDTQYF